The entry below gives a single TCR beta chain sequence along with its context. What it recognizes is unknown. The data were obtained in a study of T cell responses to AZD1222 COVID-19 vaccine. Study-wide background: Analysis merged second doses at about 4 or about 12 weeks. General study results and limits: Donors skewed white British and female; clonal diversity was possibly underestimated. The peak T cell response came first, and repertoires were sampled only after it. Only six or seven AZD1222 recipients tested seropositive at baseline.

Using immunoSEQ multiplex PCR, the repertoire was profiled, and TCRdb retains in-frame clones only, with some absent. Among over 150,000 clones listed, over 75% were seen once. Trimming pared 1 base from V and 2 bases from J, leaving 11 bases between. Germline V gene data show CDR1 as MGHRA and CDR2 as YSYEKL. The CDR3 runs to 15 residues. The source of this sequence is an adult in good health. The V call is TRBV4-1, the J call TRBJ1-2; maybe TRBD1 (5 bases). Material: peripheral blood, obtained on day 0 of AZD1222 vaccination. The CDR3 loop is CASSQGGGGNYGYTF. DNA for the CDR3: TGCGCCAGCAGCCAAGGGGGTGGGGGGAACTATGGCTACACCTTC.